This T cell receptor (beta chain) was identified during a study of T cells in Graves' hyperthyroidism and ophthalmopathy. Study-level information: Peripheral blood collection took place at initial diagnosis, before any treatment.

Turning to this clonotype: Its target is not known. A read error may produce the germline difference seen at one junction end.

Every diagnosis used clinical symptoms, serum thyroxine and TRAb, thyroid ultrasound and orbital computed tomography. The CDR3 has 14 residues. Germline-derived CDR1 and CDR2 are SGHTA and FQGTGA. There were TCR beta CDR3 regions amplified from RNA transcripts. RT-PCR in the first round (using the HTBI primer set) targeted the TCR CDR3. TCRdb re-analysed the multiplex PCR reads in MiXCR, keeping a single row per CDR3 protein. The table records 460,000 or so distinct CDR3 sequences, over 13% of them present only once. Whole-study results and caveats: A model built on 13 V-J features separated ophthalmopathy from stable hyperthyroidism.

V usage is TRBV7-3 and J usage is TRBJ2-3; unclear D gene. This receptor was taken from a woman between 18 and 29 years old with Graves' hyperthyroidism. Sequenced input: blood. CDR3 coding DNA: TGTGCCAGCGGCTTAGAGGCCACGGCGTATACGCAGTATTTT. Its translation: CASGLEATAYTQYF. Full variable domain (rest looked up from reference TRBV7-3 and TRBJ2-3): GAGVSQTPSNKVTEKGKYVELRCDPISGHTALYWYRQSLGQGPEFLIYFQGTGAADDSGLPNDRFFAVRPEGSVSTLKIQRTERGDSAVYLCASGLEATAYTQYFGPGTRLTVL.